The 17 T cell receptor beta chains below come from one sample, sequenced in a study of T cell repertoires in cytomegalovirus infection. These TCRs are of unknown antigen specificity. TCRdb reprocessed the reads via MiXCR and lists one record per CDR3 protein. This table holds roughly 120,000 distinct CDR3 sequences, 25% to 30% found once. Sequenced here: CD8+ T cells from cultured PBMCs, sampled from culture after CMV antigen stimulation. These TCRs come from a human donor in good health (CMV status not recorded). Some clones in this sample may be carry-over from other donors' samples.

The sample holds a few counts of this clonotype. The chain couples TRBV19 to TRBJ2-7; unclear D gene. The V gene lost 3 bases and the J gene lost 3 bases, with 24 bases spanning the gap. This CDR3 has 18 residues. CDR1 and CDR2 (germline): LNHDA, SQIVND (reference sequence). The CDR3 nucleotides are TGTGCCAGTAGTATGGTAGAGTTGGAACCGGCCATTCACTACGAGCAGTACTTC. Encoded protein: CASSMVELEPAIHYEQYF.

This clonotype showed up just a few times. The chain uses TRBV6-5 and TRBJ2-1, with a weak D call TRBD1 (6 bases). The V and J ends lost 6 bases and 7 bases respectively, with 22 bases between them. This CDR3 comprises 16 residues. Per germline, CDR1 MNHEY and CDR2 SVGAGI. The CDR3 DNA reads TGTGCCAGCAGCATCGTGCAGGGGCCCCTAGGGAATGAGCAGTTCTTC. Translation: CASSIVQGPLGNEQFF.

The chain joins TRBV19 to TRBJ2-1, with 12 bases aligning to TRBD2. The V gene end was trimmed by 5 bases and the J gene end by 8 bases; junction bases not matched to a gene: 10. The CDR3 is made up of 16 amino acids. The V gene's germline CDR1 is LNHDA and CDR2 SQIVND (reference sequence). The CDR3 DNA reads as TGTGCCAGTAGTTGGGCTAGCGGGGGGGCCAACTATGAGCAGTTCTTC. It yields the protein CASSWASGGANYEQFF.

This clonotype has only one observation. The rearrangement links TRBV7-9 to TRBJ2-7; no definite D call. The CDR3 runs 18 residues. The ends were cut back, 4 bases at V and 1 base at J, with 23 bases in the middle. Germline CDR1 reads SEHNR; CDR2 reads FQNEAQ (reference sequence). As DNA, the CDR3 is TGTGCCAGCAGCTCTGAAAAAAGCCGGTTTAAGAGGTCCTACGAGCAGTACTTC. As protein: CASSSEKSRFKRSYEQYF.

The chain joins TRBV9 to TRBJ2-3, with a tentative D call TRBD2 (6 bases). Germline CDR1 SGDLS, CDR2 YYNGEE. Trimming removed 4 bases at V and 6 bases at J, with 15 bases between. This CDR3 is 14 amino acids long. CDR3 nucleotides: TGTGCCAGCAGCCCCAGCGGGTCAGCGGATACGCAGTATTTT. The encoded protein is CASSPSGSADTQYF.

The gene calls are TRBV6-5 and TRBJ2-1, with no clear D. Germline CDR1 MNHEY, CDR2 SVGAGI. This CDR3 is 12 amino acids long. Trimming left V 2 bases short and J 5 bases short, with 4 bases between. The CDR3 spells CASSYGNNEQFF. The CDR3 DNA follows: TGTGCCAGCAGTTACGGGAACAATGAGCAGTTCTTC.

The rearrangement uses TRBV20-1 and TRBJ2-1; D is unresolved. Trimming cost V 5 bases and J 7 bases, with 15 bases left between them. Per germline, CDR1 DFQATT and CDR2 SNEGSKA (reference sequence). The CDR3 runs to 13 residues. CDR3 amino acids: CSASGPGGNEQFF. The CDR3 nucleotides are TGCAGTGCTTCCGGGCCTGGTGGGAATGAGCAGTTCTTC.

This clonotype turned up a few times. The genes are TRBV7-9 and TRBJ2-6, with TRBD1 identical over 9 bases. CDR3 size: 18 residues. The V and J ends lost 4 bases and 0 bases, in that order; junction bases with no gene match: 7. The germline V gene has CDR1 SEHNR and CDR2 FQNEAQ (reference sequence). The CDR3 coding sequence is TGTGCCAGCAGCTCGTGGACAGGGGCAGACTCTGGGGCCAACGTCCTGACTTTC. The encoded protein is CASSSWTGADSGANVLTF.

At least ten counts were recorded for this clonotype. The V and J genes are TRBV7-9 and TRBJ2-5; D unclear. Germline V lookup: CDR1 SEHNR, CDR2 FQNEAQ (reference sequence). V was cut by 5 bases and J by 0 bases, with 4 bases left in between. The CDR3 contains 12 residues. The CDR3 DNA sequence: TGTGCCAGCAGCGATTACCAAGAGACCCAGTACTTC. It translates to CASSDYQETQYF.

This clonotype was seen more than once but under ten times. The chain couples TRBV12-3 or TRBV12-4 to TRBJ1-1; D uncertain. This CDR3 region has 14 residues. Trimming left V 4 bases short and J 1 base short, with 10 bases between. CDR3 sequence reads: CASSSMSWNTEAFF. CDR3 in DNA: TGTGCCAGCAGTTCGATGTCCTGGAACACTGAAGCTTTCTTT.

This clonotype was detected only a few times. The CDR3 nucleotides are TGCGCCAGCAGCCTTAGTTCTGAGCAGTTCTTC. Translation gives CASSLSSEQFF. The J gene is TRBJ2-1, the V gene TRBV4-1; D gene unclear. Trimming shortened V by 4 bases and J by 9 bases, and 7 bases separated the two germline ends. The CDR3 is 11 amino acids. Germline V gives CDR1 MGHRA, CDR2 YSYEKL.

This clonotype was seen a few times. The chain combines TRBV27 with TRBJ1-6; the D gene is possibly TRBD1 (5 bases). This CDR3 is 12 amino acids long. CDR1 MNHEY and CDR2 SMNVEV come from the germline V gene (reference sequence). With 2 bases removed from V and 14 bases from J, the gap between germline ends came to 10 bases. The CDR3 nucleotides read TGTGCCAGCAGTTTAGGGGGAACGGCCCTCCACTTT. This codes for CASSLGGTALHF.

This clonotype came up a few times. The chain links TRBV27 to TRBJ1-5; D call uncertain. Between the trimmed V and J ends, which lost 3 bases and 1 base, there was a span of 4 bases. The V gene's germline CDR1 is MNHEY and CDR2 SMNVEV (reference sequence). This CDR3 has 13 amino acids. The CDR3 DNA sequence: TGTGCCAGCAGTTTTTCAAGCAATCAGCCCCAGCATTTT. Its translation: CASSFSSNQPQHF.

The CDR3 DNA reads as TGTGCCAGCAGCGAAGATGGGTACTATGGCTACACCTTC. This translates into CASSEDGYYGYTF. The chain couples TRBV7-9 to TRBJ1-2; D remains unclear. Germline assignment: CDR1 SEHNR and CDR2 FQNEAQ (reference sequence). With 5 bases removed from V and 3 bases from J, the gap between germline ends came to 10 bases. The CDR3 runs 13 residues.

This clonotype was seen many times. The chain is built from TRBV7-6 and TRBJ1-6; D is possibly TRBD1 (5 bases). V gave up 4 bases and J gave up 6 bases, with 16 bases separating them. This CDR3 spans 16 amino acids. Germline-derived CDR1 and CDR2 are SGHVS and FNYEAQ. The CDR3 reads CASSSQPGRPNSPLHF. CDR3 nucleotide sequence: TGTGCCAGCAGCTCCCAGCCGGGACGGCCTAATTCACCCCTCCACTTT.

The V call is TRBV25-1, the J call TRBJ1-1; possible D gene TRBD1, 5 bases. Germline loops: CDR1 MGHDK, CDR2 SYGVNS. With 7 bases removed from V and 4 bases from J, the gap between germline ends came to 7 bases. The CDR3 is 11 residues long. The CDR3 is CASNQGTEAFF. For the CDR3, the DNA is TGTGCCAGCAACCAGGGCACTGAAGCTTTCTTT. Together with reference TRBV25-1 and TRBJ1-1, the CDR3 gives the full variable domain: EADIYQTPRYLVIGTGKKITLECSQTMGHDKMYWYQQDPGMELHLIHYSYGVNSTEKGDLSSESTVSRIRTEHFPLTLESARPSHTSQYLCASNQGTEAFFGQGTRLTVV.

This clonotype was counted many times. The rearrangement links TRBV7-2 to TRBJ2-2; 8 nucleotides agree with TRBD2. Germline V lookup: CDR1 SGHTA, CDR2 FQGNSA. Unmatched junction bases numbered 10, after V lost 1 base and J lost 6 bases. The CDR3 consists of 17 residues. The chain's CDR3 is CASSLVVRLAGAGELFF. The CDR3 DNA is TGTGCCAGCAGCTTAGTTGTTCGGCTAGCGGGCGCCGGGGAGCTGTTTTTT.